These 30 T cell receptor beta chains were sequenced from one sample in a study of shared clonotypes between healthy human individuals. Terminally differentiated effector memory CD45RA+ cells were excluded by CCR7 positive selection of CD45RO-negative cells. The method was immunoSEQ multiplex PCR; TCRdb's version includes in-frame clones alone and lacks a portion of them. The repertoire consists of 1.5 million to 2.5 million clones, with approximately 94% occurring once and the leading ten covering 1% to 1.5%. Specimen: naive CD8+ T cells sorted from blood. The receptors originated from a man aged 18 to 29 in good health.

V usage is TRBV4-3 and J usage is TRBJ2-1, with D maybe TRBD1 (5 bases). The germline V gene encodes CDR1 LGHNA and CDR2 YSLEER. The V end lost 1 base, the J end lost 8 bases, and 15 bases lay between the germline ends. The CDR3 totals 15 residues. CDR3 region: CASSQGLQGSYEQFF. The CDR3 bases are TGCGCCAGCAGCCAAGGGCTCCAGGGTTCGTATGAGCAGTTCTTC.

The CDR3 spells CASSLLVRGGTGELFF. CDR3 coding DNA: TGTGCCAGCAGCTTGCTGGTCAGAGGGGGCACCGGGGAGCTGTTTTTT. The V call is TRBV5-6, the J call TRBJ2-2; D might be TRBD1 (6 bases). This CDR3 is built from 16 residues. V was clipped by 1 base and J by 4 bases, with 14 bases between them. Per the germline V gene, CDR1 is SGHDT and CDR2 is YYEEEE. Full variable domain (outside the CDR3, taken from reference TRBV5-6 and TRBJ2-2): DAGVTQSPTHLIKTRGQQVTLRCSPKSGHDTVSWYQQALGQGPQFIFQYYEEEERQRGNFPDRFSGHQFPNYSSELNVNALLLGDSALYLCASSLLVRGGTGELFFGEGSRLTVL.

The V gene is TRBV10-1, the J gene TRBJ2-3, with TRBD2 matching 8 bases. There are 16 residues in the CDR3. The germline CDR1 and CDR2 sequences are WNHNN and SYGVQD (reference sequence). V was clipped by 2 bases and J by 2 bases; unmatched bases: 6. The CDR3 here is CASSELAGTITDTQYF. The CDR3 nucleotides read TGCGCCAGCAGTGAGCTAGCGGGCACGATCACAGATACGCAGTATTTT.

The J gene is TRBJ1-1, the V gene TRBV2; D is unclear. The CDR3 has 14 amino acids. Trimming pared 1 base from V and 2 bases from J, leaving 8 bases between. The germline V gene has CDR1 SNHLY and CDR2 FYNNEI. The CDR3 here is CASSEVQVNTEAFF. As DNA, the CDR3 is TGTGCCAGCAGTGAAGTTCAGGTAAACACTGAAGCTTTCTTT.

This clone occurred once. The chain employs TRBV4-1 and TRBJ1-2; 7 bases match TRBD1. CDR1 MGHRA and CDR2 YSYEKL come from the germline V gene. This CDR3 is built from 14 residues. Trimming took 4 bases from V and 4 from J; bases not matched to a gene: 6. CDR3 nucleotides: TGCGCCAGCAGCCCTCAGACAGGGACCTATGGCTACACCTTC. It codes for CASSPQTGTYGYTF.

Comment on this clone: Other DNA sequences in the sample encode the same CDR3. The chain links TRBV19 to TRBJ2-1, with TRBD1 matching 9 bases. From germline, CDR1 is LNHDA and CDR2 SQIVND (reference sequence). Unmatched junction bases numbered 7, after V lost 6 bases and J lost 4 bases. CDR3 length: 15 residues. CDR3 in amino acids: CASSLTGTGYNEQFF. The CDR3 DNA is TGTGCCAGTAGCCTTACCGGGACAGGGTACAATGAGCAGTTCTTC. The entire variable domain, with the rest obtained from reference TRBV19 and TRBJ2-1, is as follows: DGGITQSPKYLFRKEGQNVTLSCEQNLNHDAMYWYRQDPGQGLRLIYYSQIVNDFQKGDIAEGYSVSREKKESFPLTVTSAQKNPTAFYLCASSLTGTGYNEQFFGPGTRLTVL.

A remark on this clone: One end of the junction does not line up with germline, which may come from a read error. The J gene is TRBJ1-6, the V gene TRBV5-4; 9 nucleotides align to TRBD1. Germline V gene data show CDR1 as SGHNT and CDR2 as YYREEE (reference sequence). This CDR3 comprises 14 residues. The CDR3 is CASSWDRATENTDF. The DNA for the CDR3 is TGTGCCAGCAGCTGGGACAGGGCCACCGAAAATACCGACTTT.

This sequence joins TRBV11-2 and TRBJ2-1; D is possibly TRBD2 (7 bases). V was cut by 5 bases and J by 3 bases, with 20 bases left in between. Germline V gene data show CDR1 as SGHAT and CDR2 as FQNNGV. The CDR3 has 17 amino acids. CDR3 residues: CASSPWGLADLYNEQFF. The CDR3 region has the DNA TGTGCCAGCAGCCCTTGGGGGCTAGCGGACCTCTACAATGAGCAGTTCTTC.

The rearrangement links TRBV28 to TRBJ2-7; 12 nucleotides align to TRBD2. The V gene's germline CDR1 is MDHEN and CDR2 SYDVKM. This CDR3 is built from 15 residues. The trim removed 5 bases at V and 4 bases at J, leaving 6 bases unmatched. For the CDR3, the DNA is TGTGCCAGCAGTCCACTAGCGGGAGGCCATTACGAGCAGTACTTC. Translation gives CASSPLAGGHYEQYF.

This clone was counted only a few times. The CDR3, as DNA: TGTGCCAGTAGGACAGTGGGTAGCTGGACTGAAGCTTTCTTT. It translates to CASRTVGSWTEAFF. The chain employs TRBV19 and TRBJ1-1; D may be TRBD1 (5 bases). With 6 bases removed from V and 5 bases from J, the gap between germline ends came to 16 bases. This CDR3 region has 14 residues. Germline CDR1 is LNHDA and CDR2 is SQIVND (reference sequence).

V and J are TRBV11-2 and TRBJ1-4, with D possibly being TRBD1 (5 bases). Germline assignment: CDR1 SGHAT and CDR2 FQNNGV. The V end was cut by 5 bases, the J end by 8 bases, with 9 bases between. CDR3 length: 12 amino acids. The CDR3 region is CASSTRDEKLFF. The CDR3 DNA follows: TGTGCCAGCAGCACCAGGGACGAAAAACTGTTTTTT.

As concerns this clone: The sample carries other DNA sequences with the same CDR3. This chain links TRBV5-6 with TRBJ1-5, with D unresolved. Germline lookup yields CDR1 SGHDT and CDR2 YYEEEE. V lost 1 base and J lost 2, with 7 bases in between. CDR3 size: 14 residues. The CDR3 sequence: CASSLWGGNQPQHF. CDR3 sequence (DNA): TGTGCCAGCAGCTTGTGGGGAGGCAATCAGCCCCAGCATTTT.

This chain connects TRBV6-5 to TRBJ2-3, with D possibly being TRBD1 (7 bases). The CDR3 contains 15 residues. Trimming took 5 bases from V and 5 from J, leaving 17 bases between them. CDR1 is MNHEY, CDR2 SVGAGI, per germline. CDR3 residues: CASSGSEGAGDTQYF. Written as DNA, the CDR3 is TGTGCCAGCAGTGGGTCGGAGGGGGCTGGAGATACGCAGTATTTT.

This rearrangement joins TRBV14 to TRBJ1-1; unclear D gene. In germline, CDR1 is SGHDN, CDR2 FVKESK. This CDR3 has 17 amino acids. Trimming removed 0 bases at V and 0 bases at J, with 14 bases between. CDR3 nucleotide sequence: TGTGCCAGCAGCCAAGATCGCACGAGTTACATGAACACTGAAGCTTTCTTT. The encoded protein is CASSQDRTSYMNTEAFF. Filled out from reference TRBV14 and TRBJ1-1, the complete variable domain reads EAGVTQFPSHSVIEKGQTVTLRCDPISGHDNLYWYRRVMGKEIKFLLHFVKESKQDESGMPNNRFLAERTGGTYSTLKVQPAELEDSGVYFCASSQDRTSYMNTEAFFGQGTRLTVV.

This sequence joins TRBV10-1 and TRBJ2-2, with 7 bases fitting TRBD1. This CDR3 comprises 15 residues. Trimming took 6 bases from V and 0 from J; bases not matched to a gene: 4. Germline-derived CDR1 and CDR2 are WNHNN and SYGVQD (reference sequence). The chain's CDR3 is CASSLTGPNTGELFF. The CDR3 DNA reads TGCGCCAGCAGCCTGACAGGGCCGAACACCGGGGAGCTGTTTTTT.

This clone was recorded once. The chain recombines TRBV4-1 with TRBJ2-7, with a tentative D call TRBD2 (6 bases). Trimming took off 3 bases at V and 7 bases at J, with 19 bases between the two ends. The germline V gene has CDR1 MGHRA and CDR2 YSYEKL. This CDR3 comprises 15 residues. Here the CDR3 reads CASSQRDSLGWEQYF. The CDR3 DNA is TGCGCCAGCAGCCAGCGGGACTCCCTGGGCTGGGAGCAGTACTTC.

CDR3 amino acids: CASSLGGSATDTQYF. The CDR3 DNA is TGTGCCAGCAGCTTAGGCGGGAGTGCAACAGATACGCAGTATTTT. The chain links TRBV7-9 to TRBJ2-3; TRBD2 aligns across 7 bases. CDR1 is SEHNR, CDR2 FQNEAQ, per germline (reference sequence). J was trimmed by 3 bases and V by 1 base; bases with no gene match: 4. The CDR3 spans 15 residues.

The chain recombines TRBV7-9 with TRBJ2-1, with TRBD2 matching over 7 bases. Trimming removed 5 bases from V and 4 bases from J; junction bases left unmatched: 14. Germline CDR1 reads SEHNR; CDR2 reads FQNEAQ (reference sequence). The CDR3 consists of 17 residues. The CDR3 here is CASSPGRGTTQYNEQFF. CDR3 nucleotide sequence: TGTGCCAGCAGCCCGGGGAGGGGAACTACACAATACAATGAGCAGTTCTTC.

The chain combines TRBV27 with TRBJ1-2, with TRBD1 matching 9 bases. The CDR3 runs 16 residues. The V gene's germline CDR1 is MNHEY and CDR2 SMNVEV (reference sequence). The trim removed 1 base at V and 4 bases at J, leaving 7 bases unmatched. The CDR3 DNA follows: TGTGCCAGCAGTTTATTTGGGACAGGGAGTGGCTATGGCTACACCTTC. Translation: CASSLFGTGSGYGYTF.

The chain joins TRBV6-1 to TRBJ1-1, with 9 bases lining up with TRBD1. The CDR3 is made up of 15 amino acids. The germline gives CDR1 MNHNS, CDR2 SASEGT. The V gene end was trimmed by 2 bases and the J gene end by 6 bases; junction bases not matched to a gene: 7. CDR3 nucleotides: TGTGCCAGCAGTGAATTACTGGGGACAGGGCCTGAAGCTTTCTTT. As protein: CASSELLGTGPEAFF.

The chain uses TRBV27 and TRBJ1-1, with D unclear. CDR3 size: 15 residues. The V gene lost 3 bases and the J gene lost 1 base, with 12 bases spanning the gap. Germline-derived CDR1 and CDR2 are MNHEY and SMNVEV (reference sequence). This CDR3 is CASSLTTLSNTEAFF. The CDR3 DNA is TGTGCCAGCAGTTTGACGACACTATCGAACACTGAAGCTTTCTTT.

The rearrangement links TRBV4-1 to TRBJ2-5, with 9 bases fitting TRBD2. Germline lookup yields CDR1 MGHRA and CDR2 YSYEKL. The CDR3 covers 16 residues. The V and J ends lost 1 base and 5 bases, in that order; junction bases with no gene match: 8. CDR3 DNA: TGCGCCAGCAGCCAAGTAACCGGGACTAGCAGGGAGACCCAGTACTTC. This sequence encodes CASSQVTGTSRETQYF.

The gene calls are TRBV9 and TRBJ2-5; TRBD1 matches 7 bases. Germline V gene data show CDR1 as SGDLS and CDR2 as YYNGEE. The CDR3 totals 14 residues. The V segment lost 4 bases and the J segment 5 bases; nucleotides outside the gene matches: 8. The DNA of the CDR3 is TGTGCCAGCAGCTACAGGGGAGTGGGGGAGACCCAGTACTTC. Translating it yields CASSYRGVGETQYF. The full variable domain, its missing parts supplied by reference TRBV9 and TRBJ2-5, is DSGVTQTPKHLITATGQRVTLRCSPRSGDLSVYWYQQSLDQGLQFLIQYYNGEERAKGNILERFSAQQFPDLHSELNLSSLELGDSALYFCASSYRGVGETQYFGPGTRLLVL.

The chain employs TRBV25-1 and TRBJ2-1; 8 nucleotides line up with TRBD2. Losses at the gene ends were 3 bases for V and 3 bases for J; bases not matched to a gene: 7. This CDR3 has 16 amino acids. Germline V gene data show CDR1 as MGHDK and CDR2 as SYGVNS. The DNA of the CDR3 is TGTGCCAGCAGTGACCCTGGACTAGCAGGCTACAATGAGCAGTTCTTC. Translated: CASSDPGLAGYNEQFF.

This chain joins TRBV27 and TRBJ1-5; 8 nucleotides match TRBD1. Per germline, CDR1 MNHEY and CDR2 SMNVEV (reference sequence). This CDR3 has 15 residues. V dropped 5 bases and J dropped 6; count of bases not matched to a gene: 9. The CDR3 nucleotides are TGTGCCAGCAGTAGAGGACAGGGATACGTTCAGCCCCAGCATTTT. Translation: CASSRGQGYVQPQHF.

The CDR3 DNA sequence: TGCGCCAGCAGCCAAGTGCCCCGACAGGGGACCCCCTATAGCAATCAGCCCCAGCATTTT. Translation: CASSQVPRQGTPYSNQPQHF. V and J are TRBV4-1 and TRBJ1-5; 8 bases agree with TRBD1. The CDR3 is made up of 20 amino acids. Germline-derived CDR1 and CDR2 are MGHRA and YSYEKL. The J segment lost 0 bases and the V segment lost 1 base, leaving 14 bases of the junction unmatched.

The rearrangement joins TRBV25-1 to TRBJ1-5; D gene unclear. The V gene's germline CDR1 is MGHDK and CDR2 SYGVNS. Trimming stripped 3 bases from V and 3 bases from J, with 15 bases between. This CDR3 spans 16 amino acids. The CDR3, as DNA: TGTGCCAGCAGTGAGGGCCCGGGGTACGACAATCAGCCCCAGCATTTT. It is translated as CASSEGPGYDNQPQHF.

This chain links TRBV10-3 with TRBJ1-2; a possible D gene is TRBD1 (5 bases). Germline CDR1 ENHRY, CDR2 SYGVKD. CDR3 length: 19 residues. Deletions cut 3 bases from V and 0 bases from J, with 23 bases between. In nucleotides, the CDR3 is TGTGCCATCAGTGATTTGGGCGGGGGGTCAGTAATACCTAACTATGGCTACACCTTC. It translates to CAISDLGGGSVIPNYGYTF.

This chain connects TRBV30 to TRBJ1-1; D is possibly TRBD1 (5 bases). Per germline, CDR1 GTSNPN and CDR2 SVGIG (reference sequence). Deletions cut 3 bases from V and 0 bases from J, with 17 bases between. CDR3 length: 16 amino acids. CDR3 in amino acids: CAWSLGGEGLNTEAFF. CDR3 coding DNA: TGTGCCTGGAGCCTCGGAGGGGAGGGGCTGAACACTGAAGCTTTCTTT.

Of note for this clone: The sample contains more than one DNA sequence encoding this CDR3. The genes are TRBV7-9 and TRBJ2-7, with D perhaps TRBD1 or TRBD2 (5 bases each). The CDR3 has 12 amino acids. V lost 5 bases to trimming and J lost 4 bases, with 9 bases between them. The germline V gene has CDR1 SEHNR and CDR2 FQNEAQ (reference sequence). CDR3 DNA: TGTGCCAGCAGCGGGGACCGGTACGAGCAGTACTTC. Its protein product is CASSGDRYEQYF.